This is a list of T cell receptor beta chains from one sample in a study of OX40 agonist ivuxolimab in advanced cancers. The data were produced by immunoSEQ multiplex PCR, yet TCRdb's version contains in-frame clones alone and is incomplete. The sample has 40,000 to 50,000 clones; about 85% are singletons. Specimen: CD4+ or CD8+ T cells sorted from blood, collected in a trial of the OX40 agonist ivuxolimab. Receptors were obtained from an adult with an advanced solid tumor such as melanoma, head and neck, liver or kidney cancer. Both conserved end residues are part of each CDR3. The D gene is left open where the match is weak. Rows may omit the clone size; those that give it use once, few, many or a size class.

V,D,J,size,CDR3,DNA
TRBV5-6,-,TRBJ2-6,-,CASSFGFSGANVLTF,TGTGCCAGCAGCTTCGGCTTCTCTGGGGCCAACGTCCTGACTTTC
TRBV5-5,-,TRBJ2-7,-,CASSLEGSGSYEQYF,TGTGCCAGCAGCTTGGAGGGGTCGGGTAGCTACGAGCAGTACTTC
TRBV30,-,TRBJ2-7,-,CAWRRDPSSYEQYF,TGTGCCTGGAGACGCGACCCGAGCTCCTACGAGCAGTACTTC
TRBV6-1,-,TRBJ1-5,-,CASSIFRANQPQHF,TGTGCCAGCAGTATCTTCAGGGCCAATCAGCCCCAGCATTTT
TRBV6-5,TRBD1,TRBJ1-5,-,CASSRDSYQPQHF,TGTGCCAGCAGTCGGGACAGCTATCAGCCCCAGCATTTT
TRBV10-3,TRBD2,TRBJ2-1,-,CAISESGLAGSYNEQFF,TGTGCCATCAGTGAGTCTGGACTAGCGGGGTCCTACAATGAGCAGTTCTTC
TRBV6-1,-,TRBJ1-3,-,CASTGAQTNTIYF,TGTGCCAGCACGGGGGCCCAGACAAACACCATATATTTT
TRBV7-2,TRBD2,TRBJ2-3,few,CASSLVAGGADTQYF,TGTGCCAGCAGCTTAGTAGCGGGGGGGGCAGATACGCAGTATTTT
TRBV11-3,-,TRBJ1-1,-,CASKVSSRTEAFF,TGTGCCAGCAAAGTCTCCTCGAGGACTGAAGCTTTCTTT
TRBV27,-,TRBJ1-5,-,CASSFKGGYSNQPQHF,TGTGCCAGCAGTTTTAAGGGGGGGTATAGCAATCAGCCCCAGCATTTT
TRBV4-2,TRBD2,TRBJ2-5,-,CASSQGEGYVVETQYF,TGTGCCAGCAGCCAAGGGGAGGGCTACGTCGTGGAGACCCAGTACTTC
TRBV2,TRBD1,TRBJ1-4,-,CASSEFGTANEKLFF,TGTGCCAGCAGTGAATTCGGGACAGCTAATGAAAAACTGTTTTTT
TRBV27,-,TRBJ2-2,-,CASSPDGGELFF,TGTGCCAGCAGCCCTGATGGCGGGGAGCTGTTTTTT
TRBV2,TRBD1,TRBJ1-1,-,CASAHPPQGASNTEAFF,TGTGCCAGCGCTCACCCCCCTCAGGGGGCCTCGAACACTGAAGCTTTCTTT
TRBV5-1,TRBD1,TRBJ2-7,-,CASSLNPGQGVSEQYF,TGCGCCAGCAGCTTAAACCCGGGACAGGGGGTCTCCGAGCAGTACTTC
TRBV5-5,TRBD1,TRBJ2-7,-,CASSLAGTGVEQYF,TGTGCCAGCAGCTTGGCCGGGACAGGGGTCGAGCAGTACTTC
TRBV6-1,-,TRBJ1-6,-,CASSEFAPLHF,TGTGCCAGCAGTGAATTCGCACCCCTCCACTTT
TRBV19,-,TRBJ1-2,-,CASSTQGNYGYTF,TGTGCCAGTAGTACCCAGGGGAACTATGGCTACACCTTC
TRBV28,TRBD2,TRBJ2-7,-,CASSYSSGHTYEQYF,TGTGCCAGCAGTTATTCTAGCGGACACACCTACGAGCAGTACTTC
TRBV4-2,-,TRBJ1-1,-,CASSQDESMNTEAFF,TGTGCCAGCAGCCAAGACGAGTCCATGAACACTGAAGCTTTCTTT
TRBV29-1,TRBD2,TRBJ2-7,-,CSVGIRLAGVGVEQYF,TGCAGCGTTGGCATAAGACTAGCGGGAGTTGGTGTCGAGCAGTACTTC
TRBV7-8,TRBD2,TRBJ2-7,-,CASSFTLTSGSYEQYF,TGTGCCAGCAGTTTCACCCTGACTAGCGGATCTTACGAGCAGTACTTC